This TCR beta chain was documented in a study of blood T cell repertoires in COVID-19. The CDR3 extends over 14 amino acids. V shed 2 bases and J shed 9 bases, with 14 bases lying between them. Germline V gene data show CDR1 as KGHSH and CDR2 as LQKENI. Authors' processing steps: From reference gene primer amplification, estimates of nucleated cell counts were derived. Using immunoSEQ multiplex PCR, the repertoire was profiled, and TCRdb retains in-frame clones only, with some absent. V, J and clone size were drawn from that table, and D and trimming were deduced from the DNA. The sample records roughly 160,000 clones, 75% to 90% being singletons.

The clonotype was recovered from an older woman who had recovered from COVID-19. The chain recombines TRBV18 with TRBJ1-5; D unclear. The sample taken for sequencing was PBMCs or T cells enriched from blood (not recorded which). This chain's CDR3 is CASSPASGGVPQHF. CDR3 nucleotides: TGTGCCAGCTCACCAGCTTCGGGTGGCGTGCCCCAGCATTTT.